The sequence of this T cell receptor (beta chain) was determined in a study of blood T cell repertoires in COVID-19. As for the study in general: Whether acute or convalescent, the COVID-19 samples came from the United States, Italy and Spain. In each case, the material was cDNA or gDNA derived from T cells, B-cell-depleted T cells, or PBMCs.

The germline V and J ends were trimmed by 6 bases and 1 base, with 3 bases remaining between them. The CDR3 covers 11 residues. The germline V gene encodes CDR1 SNHLY and CDR2 FYNNEI. Authors' processing steps: Amplification from reference gene primers served as the basis for estimated nucleated cell counts. Sequencing used immunoSEQ multiplex PCR; TCRdb keeps in-frame clones, though not all of them. V and J calls and clone size come straight from that table; D and trimming were deduced from the DNA. The table shows 300,000 to 450,000 clones, with more than 70% occurring only once. J is TRBJ1-2 and V is TRBV2, with D hard to call. Source material: peripheral blood. The sequence came from a woman in her 30s with COVID-19, enrolled during active disease. In DNA, the CDR3 is TGTGCCAGCAGACATAACTATGGCTACACCTTC. Amino acids: CASRHNYGYTF.